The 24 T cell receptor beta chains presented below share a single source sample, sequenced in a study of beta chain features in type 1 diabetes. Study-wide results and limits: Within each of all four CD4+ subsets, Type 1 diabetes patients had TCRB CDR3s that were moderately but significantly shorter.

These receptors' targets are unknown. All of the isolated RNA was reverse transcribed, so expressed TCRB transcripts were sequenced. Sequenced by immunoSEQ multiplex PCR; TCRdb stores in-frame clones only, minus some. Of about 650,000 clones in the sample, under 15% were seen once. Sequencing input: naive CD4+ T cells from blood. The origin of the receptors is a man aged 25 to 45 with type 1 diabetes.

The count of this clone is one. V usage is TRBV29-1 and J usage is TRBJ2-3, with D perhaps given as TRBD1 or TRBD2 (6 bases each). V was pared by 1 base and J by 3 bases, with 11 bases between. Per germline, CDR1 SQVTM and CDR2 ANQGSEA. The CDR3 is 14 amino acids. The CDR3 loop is CSVEGGAATDTQYF. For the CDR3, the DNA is TGCAGCGTTGAAGGGGGGGCGGCGACAGATACGCAGTATTTT.

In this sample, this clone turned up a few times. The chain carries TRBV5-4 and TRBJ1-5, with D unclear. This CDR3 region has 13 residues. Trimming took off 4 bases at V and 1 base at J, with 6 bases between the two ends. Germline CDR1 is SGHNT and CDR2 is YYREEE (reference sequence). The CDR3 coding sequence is TGTGCCAGCAGCCCGCAGAGCAATCAGCCCCAGCATTTT. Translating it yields CASSPQSNQPQHF. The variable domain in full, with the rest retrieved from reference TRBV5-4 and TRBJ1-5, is ETGVTQSPTHLIKTRGQQVTLRCSSQSGHNTVSWYQQALGQGPQFIFQYYREEENGRGNFPPRFSGLQFPNYSSELNVNALELDDSALYLCASSPQSNQPQHFGDGTRLSIL.

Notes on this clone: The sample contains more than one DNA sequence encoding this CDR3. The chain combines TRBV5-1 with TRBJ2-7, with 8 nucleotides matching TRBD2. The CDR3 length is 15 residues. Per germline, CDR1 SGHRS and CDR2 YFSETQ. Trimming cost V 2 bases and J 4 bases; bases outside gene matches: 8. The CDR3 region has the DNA TGCGCCAGCAGCTTCGGGGGGGCCGGAGGTTACGAGCAGTACTTC. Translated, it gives CASSFGGAGGYEQYF.

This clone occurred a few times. In DNA, the CDR3 is TGTGCCAGCTCACCTGGACAGGGGGTAGGAGGCTACACCTTC. Translation: CASSPGQGVGGYTF. V is TRBV18 and J is TRBJ1-2, with 10 bases fitting TRBD1. V shed 3 bases, J shed 8 bases, and the junction held 6 bases outside the gene matches. The germline gives CDR1 KGHSH, CDR2 LQKENI. This CDR3 region has 14 residues.

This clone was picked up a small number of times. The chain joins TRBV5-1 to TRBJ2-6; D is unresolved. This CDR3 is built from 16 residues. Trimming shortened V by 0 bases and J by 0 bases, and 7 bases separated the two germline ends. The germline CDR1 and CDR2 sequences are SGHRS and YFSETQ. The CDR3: CASSLAANSGANVLTF. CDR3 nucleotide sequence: TGCGCCAGCAGCTTGGCTGCCAACTCTGGGGCCAACGTCCTGACTTTC.

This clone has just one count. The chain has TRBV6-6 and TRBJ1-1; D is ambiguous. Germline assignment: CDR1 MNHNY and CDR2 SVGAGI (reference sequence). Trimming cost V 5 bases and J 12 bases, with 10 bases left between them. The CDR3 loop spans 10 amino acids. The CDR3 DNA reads TGTGCCAGCAGTACTTGGACCCCTTTCTTT. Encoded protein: CASSTWTPFF.

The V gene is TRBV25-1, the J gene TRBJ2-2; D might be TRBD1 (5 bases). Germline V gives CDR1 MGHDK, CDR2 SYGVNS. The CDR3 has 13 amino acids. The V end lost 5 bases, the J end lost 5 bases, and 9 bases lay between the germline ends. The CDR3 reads CASSRQFTGELFF. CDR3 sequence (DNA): TGTGCCAGCAGTCGACAGTTTACCGGGGAGCTGTTTTTT.

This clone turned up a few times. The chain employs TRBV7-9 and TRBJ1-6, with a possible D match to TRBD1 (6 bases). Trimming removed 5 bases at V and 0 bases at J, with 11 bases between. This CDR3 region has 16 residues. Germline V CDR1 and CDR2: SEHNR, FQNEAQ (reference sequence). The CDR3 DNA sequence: TGTGCCAGCAGCGAACAGGGAAGCTCCTATAATTCACCCCTCCACTTT. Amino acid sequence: CASSEQGSSYNSPLHF. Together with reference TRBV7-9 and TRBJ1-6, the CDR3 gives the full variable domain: DTGVSQNPRHKITKRGQNVTFRCDPISEHNRLYWYRQTLGQGPEFLTYFQNEAQLEKSRLLSDRFSAERPKGSFSTLEIQRTEQGDSAMYLCASSEQGSSYNSPLHFGNGTRLTVT.

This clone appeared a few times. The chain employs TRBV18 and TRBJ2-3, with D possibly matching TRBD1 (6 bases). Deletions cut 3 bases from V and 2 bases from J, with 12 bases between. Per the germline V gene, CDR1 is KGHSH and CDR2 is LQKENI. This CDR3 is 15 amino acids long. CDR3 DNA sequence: TGTGCCAGCTCACCCACAGGGCTCTCCACAGATACGCAGTATTTT. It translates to CASSPTGLSTDTQYF.

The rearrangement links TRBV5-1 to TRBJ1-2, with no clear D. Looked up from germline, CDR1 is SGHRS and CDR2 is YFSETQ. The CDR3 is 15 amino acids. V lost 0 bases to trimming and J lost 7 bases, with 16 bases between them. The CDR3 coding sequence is TGCGCCAGCAGCTTGGTACTTGGGGATTCAGGTGGCTACACCTTC. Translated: CASSLVLGDSGGYTF. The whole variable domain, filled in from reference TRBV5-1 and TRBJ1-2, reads KAGVTQTPRYLIKTRGQQVTLSCSPISGHRSVSWYQQTPGQGLQFLFEYFSETQRNKGNFPGRFSGRQFSNSRSEMNVSTLELGDSALYLCASSLVLGDSGGYTFGSGTRLTVV.

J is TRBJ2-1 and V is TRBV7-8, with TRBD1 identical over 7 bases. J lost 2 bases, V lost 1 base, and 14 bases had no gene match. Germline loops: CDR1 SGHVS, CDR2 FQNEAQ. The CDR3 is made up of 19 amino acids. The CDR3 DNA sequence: TGTGCCAGCAGCTTAGAAGCAGTTTGGGGACAGAGAACCTACAATGAGCAGTTCTTC. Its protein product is CASSLEAVWGQRTYNEQFF.

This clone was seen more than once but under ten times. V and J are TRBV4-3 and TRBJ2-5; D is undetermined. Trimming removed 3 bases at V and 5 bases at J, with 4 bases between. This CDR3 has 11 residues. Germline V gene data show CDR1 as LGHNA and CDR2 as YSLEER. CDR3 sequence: CASSHGETQYF. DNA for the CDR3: TGCGCCAGCAGCCACGGGGAGACCCAGTACTTC.

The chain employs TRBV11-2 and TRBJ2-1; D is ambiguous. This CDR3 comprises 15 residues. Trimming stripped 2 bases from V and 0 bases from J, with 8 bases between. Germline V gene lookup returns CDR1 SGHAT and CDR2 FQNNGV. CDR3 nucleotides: TGTGCCAGCAGCTTATCCCCGGGCTCCTACAATGAGCAGTTCTTC. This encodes CASSLSPGSYNEQFF.

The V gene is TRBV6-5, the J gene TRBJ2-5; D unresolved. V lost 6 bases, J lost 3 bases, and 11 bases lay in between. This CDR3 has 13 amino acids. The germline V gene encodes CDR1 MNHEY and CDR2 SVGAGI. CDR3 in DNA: TGTGCCAGCAGAGGACGCACTGAAGAGACCCAGTACTTC. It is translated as CASRGRTEETQYF.

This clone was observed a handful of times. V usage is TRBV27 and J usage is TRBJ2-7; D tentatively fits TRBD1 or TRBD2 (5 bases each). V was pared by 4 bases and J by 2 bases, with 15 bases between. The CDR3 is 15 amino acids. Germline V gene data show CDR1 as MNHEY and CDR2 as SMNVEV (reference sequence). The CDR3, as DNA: TGTGCCAGCAGTTCCACGGGACGGCAGCCCTACGAGCAGTACTTC. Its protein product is CASSSTGRQPYEQYF.

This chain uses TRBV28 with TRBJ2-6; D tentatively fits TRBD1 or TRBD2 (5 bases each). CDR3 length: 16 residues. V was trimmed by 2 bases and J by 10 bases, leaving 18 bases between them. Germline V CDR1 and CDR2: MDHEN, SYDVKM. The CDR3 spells CASSLARGAGLNVLTF. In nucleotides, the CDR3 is TGTGCCAGCAGTTTAGCTCGGGGCGCAGGGCTGAACGTCCTGACTTTC.

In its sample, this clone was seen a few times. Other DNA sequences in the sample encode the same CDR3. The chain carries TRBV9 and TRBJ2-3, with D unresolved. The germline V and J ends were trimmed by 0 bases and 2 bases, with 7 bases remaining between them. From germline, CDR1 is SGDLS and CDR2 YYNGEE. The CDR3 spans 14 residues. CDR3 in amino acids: CASSVDPITDTQYF. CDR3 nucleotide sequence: TGTGCCAGCAGCGTAGATCCCATCACAGATACGCAGTATTTT.

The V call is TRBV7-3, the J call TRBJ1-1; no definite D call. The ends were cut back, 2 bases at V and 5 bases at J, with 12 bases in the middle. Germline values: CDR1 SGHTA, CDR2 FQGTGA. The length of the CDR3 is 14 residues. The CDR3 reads CASSLGSTGTEAFF. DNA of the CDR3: TGTGCCAGCAGCTTAGGGTCGACGGGGACTGAAGCTTTCTTT.

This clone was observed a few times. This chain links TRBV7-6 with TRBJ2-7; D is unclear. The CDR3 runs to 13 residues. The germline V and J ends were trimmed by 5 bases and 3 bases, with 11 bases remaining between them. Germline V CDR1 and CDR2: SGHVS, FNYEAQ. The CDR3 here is CASSQPSNYEQYF. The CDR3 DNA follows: TGTGCCAGCAGCCAACCGTCGAACTACGAGCAGTACTTC.

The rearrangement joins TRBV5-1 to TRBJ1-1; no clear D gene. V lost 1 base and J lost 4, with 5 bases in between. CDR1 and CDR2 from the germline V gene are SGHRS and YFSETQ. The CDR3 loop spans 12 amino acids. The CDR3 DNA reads TGCGCCAGCAGCTTGTCCCCCACTGAAGCTTTCTTT. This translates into CASSLSPTEAFF.

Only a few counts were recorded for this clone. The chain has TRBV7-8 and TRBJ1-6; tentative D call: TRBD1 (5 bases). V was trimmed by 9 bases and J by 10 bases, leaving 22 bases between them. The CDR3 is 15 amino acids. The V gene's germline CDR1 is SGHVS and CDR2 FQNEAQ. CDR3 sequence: CASTGRDGGESPLHF. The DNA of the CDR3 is TGTGCCAGTACCGGGCGGGACGGTGGAGAGTCACCCCTCCACTTT.

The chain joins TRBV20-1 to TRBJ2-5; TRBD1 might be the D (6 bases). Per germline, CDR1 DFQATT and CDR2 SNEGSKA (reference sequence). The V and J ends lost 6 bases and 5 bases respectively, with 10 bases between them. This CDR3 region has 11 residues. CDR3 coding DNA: TGCAGTGCCTATGACAGGGAGACCCAGTACTTC. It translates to CSAYDRETQYF.

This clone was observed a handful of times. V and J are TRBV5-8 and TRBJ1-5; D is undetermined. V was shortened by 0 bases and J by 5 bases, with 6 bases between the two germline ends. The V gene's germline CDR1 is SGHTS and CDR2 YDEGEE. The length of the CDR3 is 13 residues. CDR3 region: CASSLGEYQPQHF. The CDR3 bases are TGTGCCAGCAGCTTGGGAGAGTATCAGCCCCAGCATTTT.

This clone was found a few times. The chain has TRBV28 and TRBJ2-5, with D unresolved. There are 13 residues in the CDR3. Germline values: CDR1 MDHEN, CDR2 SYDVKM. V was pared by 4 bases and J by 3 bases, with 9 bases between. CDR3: CASSSRNKETQYF. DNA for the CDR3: TGTGCCAGCAGTTCTCGGAATAAAGAGACCCAGTACTTC.